The entry below describes one T cell receptor beta chain. This record comes from a study of metastatic and nonmetastatic thyroid tumors. TCRdb redid the clone calls on the PCR reads using MiXCR. Of tens of thousands of clones listed, about 45% were seen once; the top ten hold around a quarter. Thyroid surgery took place with no prior treatment in any patient. The source is a male donor with papillary thyroid cancer or a benign thyroid nodule (not recorded which). Some clones in this sample may be carry-over from other donors' samples. The sequenced sample consisted of tumor tissue.

CDR3 DNA sequence: TGTGCCAGCAGTCCACCGGACAGGGTCGGCTACACCTTC. Amino acids: CASSPPDRVGYTF. This chain connects TRBV28 to TRBJ1-2, with 8 bases identical to TRBD1. The J segment lost 8 bases and the V segment lost 5 bases, leaving 7 bases of the junction unmatched. This CDR3 is built from 13 residues. Germline CDR1 is MDHEN and CDR2 is SYDVKM.